This TCR beta chain was identified during a study of cytomegalovirus exposure and HLA in healthy donors. Of note for this clone: Its antigen remains unidentified.

General observations from the study: TCR beta chains numbering some 150 were designated cytomegalovirus-associated. Per published reports, the classifier diagnosed cytomegalovirus status with high specificity and sensitivity.

The V end lost 2 bases, the J end lost 12 bases, and 8 bases lay between the germline ends. Germline V gene lookup returns CDR1 KGHSH and CDR2 LQKENI. This CDR3 region has 11 residues. Method: immunoSEQ multiplex PCR; TCRdb's copy keeps in-frame clones and lacks some. The sample lists almost 200,000 clones; around 80% were seen once. This chain joins TRBV18 and TRBJ2-1, with D possibly being TRBD2 (5 bases). The specimen sequenced was PBMCs. The origin of this receptor is a woman in her thirties in good health and CMV-seronegative. DNA for the CDR3: TGTGCCAGCTCACCAAGTGAGGGGCAGTTCTTC. Translating it yields CASSPSEGQFF.